This entry concerns a single T cell receptor beta chain. As yet, its antigen is unknown. The CDR3 covers 14 residues. Trimming cost V 4 bases and J 2 bases; bases outside gene matches: 6. CDR1 is SGHNT and CDR2 is YYREEE in the germline V gene (reference sequence). The sample comes from a study of Tregs in tolerant kidney transplant recipients. Turning to the study itself: The nonmyeloablative bone marrow transplants came from related graft donors, with transient mixed chimerism.

TCRdb's table, derived via immunoSEQ multiplex PCR, lists solely in-frame clones and lacks some. The table lists under 95,000 clones, approximately 90% of them singletons. Study outcomes and limitations: For some patients, primers changed over time, blocking nucleotide-level comparison. Biological reproducibility was not directly addressed in this study. The small number of patients limits these findings pending further validation.

The sequences come from Tregs from blood, collected before the transplant. The chain couples TRBV5-4 to TRBJ2-7; 7 nucleotides line up with TRBD2. This sequence was found in a human donor who received a combined kidney and bone marrow transplant. This chain's CDR3 is CASSGASGAYEQYF. CDR3 DNA sequence: TGTGCCAGCAGCGGGGCTAGCGGAGCCTACGAGCAGTACTTC. Supplemented by reference TRBV5-4 and TRBJ2-7, the full variable domain reads ETGVTQSPTHLIKTRGQQVTLRCSSQSGHNTVSWYQQALGQGPQFIFQYYREEENGRGNFPPRFSGLQFPNYSSELNVNALELDDSALYLCASSGASGAYEQYFGPGTRLTVT.